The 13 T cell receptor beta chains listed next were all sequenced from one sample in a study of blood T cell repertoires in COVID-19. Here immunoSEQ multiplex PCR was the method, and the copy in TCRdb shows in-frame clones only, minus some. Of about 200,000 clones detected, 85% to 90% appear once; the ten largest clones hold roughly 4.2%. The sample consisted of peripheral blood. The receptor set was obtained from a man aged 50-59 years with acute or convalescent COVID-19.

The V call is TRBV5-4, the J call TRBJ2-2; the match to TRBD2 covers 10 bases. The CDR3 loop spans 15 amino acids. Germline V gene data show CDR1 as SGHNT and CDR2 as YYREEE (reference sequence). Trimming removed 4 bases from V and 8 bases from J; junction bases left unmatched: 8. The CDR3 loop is CASSLGLANRGELFF. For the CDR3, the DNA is TGTGCCAGCAGCCTGGGACTAGCGAACCGTGGGGAGCTGTTTTTT.

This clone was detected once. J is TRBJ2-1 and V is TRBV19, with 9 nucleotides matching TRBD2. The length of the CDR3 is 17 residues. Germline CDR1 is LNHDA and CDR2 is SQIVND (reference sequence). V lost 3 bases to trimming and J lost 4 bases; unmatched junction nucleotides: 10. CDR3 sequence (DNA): TGTGCCAGTAGTATCTCCCTCTTGCGGGGGGGTTACAATGAGCAGTTCTTC. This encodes CASSISLLRGGYNEQFF. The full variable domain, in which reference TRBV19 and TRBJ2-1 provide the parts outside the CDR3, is DGGITQSPKYLFRKEGQNVTLSCEQNLNHDAMYWYRQDPGQGLRLIYYSQIVNDFQKGDIAEGYSVSREKKESFPLTVTSAQKNPTAFYLCASSISLLRGGYNEQFFGPGTRLTVL.

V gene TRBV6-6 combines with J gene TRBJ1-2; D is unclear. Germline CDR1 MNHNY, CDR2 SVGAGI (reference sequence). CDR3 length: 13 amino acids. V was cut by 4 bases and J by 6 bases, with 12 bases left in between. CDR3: CASSLPADNGYTF. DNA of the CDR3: TGTGCCAGCAGTTTACCCGCAGATAATGGCTACACCTTC.

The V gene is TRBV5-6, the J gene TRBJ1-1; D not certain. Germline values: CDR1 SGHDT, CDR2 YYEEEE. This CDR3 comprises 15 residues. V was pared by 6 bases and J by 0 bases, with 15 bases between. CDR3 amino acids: CASTWARLMNTEAFF. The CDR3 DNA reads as TGTGCCAGCACCTGGGCACGGTTGATGAACACTGAAGCTTTCTTT.

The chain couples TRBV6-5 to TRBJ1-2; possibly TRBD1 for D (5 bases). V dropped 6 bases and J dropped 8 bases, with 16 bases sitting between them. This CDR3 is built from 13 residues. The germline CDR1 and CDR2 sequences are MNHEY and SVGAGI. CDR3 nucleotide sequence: TGTGCCAGCAGCGACCGAGGAGGGACGGGCTACACCTTC. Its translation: CASSDRGGTGYTF.

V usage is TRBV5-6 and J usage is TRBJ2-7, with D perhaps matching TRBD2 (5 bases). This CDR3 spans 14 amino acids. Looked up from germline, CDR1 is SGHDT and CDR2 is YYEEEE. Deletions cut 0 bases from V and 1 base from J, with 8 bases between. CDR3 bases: TGTGCCAGCAGCTTGGCCCAGCGGTCCTACGAGCAGTACTTC. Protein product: CASSLAQRSYEQYF. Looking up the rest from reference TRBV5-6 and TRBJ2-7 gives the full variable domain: DAGVTQSPTHLIKTRGQQVTLRCSPKSGHDTVSWYQQALGQGPQFIFQYYEEEERQRGNFPDRFSGHQFPNYSSELNVNALLLGDSALYLCASSLAQRSYEQYFGPGTRLTVT.

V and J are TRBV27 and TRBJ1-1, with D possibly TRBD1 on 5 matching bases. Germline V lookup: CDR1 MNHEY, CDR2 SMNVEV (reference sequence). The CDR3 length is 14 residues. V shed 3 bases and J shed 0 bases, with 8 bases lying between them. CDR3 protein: CASSFAGMNTEAFF. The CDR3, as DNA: TGTGCCAGCAGTTTTGCAGGGATGAACACTGAAGCTTTCTTT.

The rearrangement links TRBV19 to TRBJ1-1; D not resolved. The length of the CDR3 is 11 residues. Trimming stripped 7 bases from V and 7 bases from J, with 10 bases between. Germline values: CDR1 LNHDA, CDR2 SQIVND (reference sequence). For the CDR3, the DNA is TGTGCCAGTACCGGGGTAGATGAAGCTTTCTTT. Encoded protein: CASTGVDEAFF.

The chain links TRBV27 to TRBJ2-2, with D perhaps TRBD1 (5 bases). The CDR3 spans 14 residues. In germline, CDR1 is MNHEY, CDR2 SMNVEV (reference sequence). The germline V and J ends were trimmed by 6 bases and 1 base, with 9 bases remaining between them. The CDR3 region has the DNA TGTGCCAGCAGCAGGGTGGAGAACACCGGGGAGCTGTTTTTT. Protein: CASSRVENTGELFF.

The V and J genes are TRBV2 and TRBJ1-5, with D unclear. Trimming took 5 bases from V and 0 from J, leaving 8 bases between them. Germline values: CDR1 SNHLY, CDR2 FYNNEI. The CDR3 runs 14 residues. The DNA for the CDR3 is TGTGCCAGCAGTCGACTGAATAGCAATCAGCCCCAGCATTTT. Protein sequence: CASSRLNSNQPQHF.

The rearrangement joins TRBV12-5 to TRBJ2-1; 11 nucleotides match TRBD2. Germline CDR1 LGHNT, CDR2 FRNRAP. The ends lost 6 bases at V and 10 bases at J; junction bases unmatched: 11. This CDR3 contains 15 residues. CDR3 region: CASGPGTSGTEEQFF. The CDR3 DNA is TGTGCTAGTGGCCCCGGGACTAGCGGTACAGAGGAGCAGTTCTTC.

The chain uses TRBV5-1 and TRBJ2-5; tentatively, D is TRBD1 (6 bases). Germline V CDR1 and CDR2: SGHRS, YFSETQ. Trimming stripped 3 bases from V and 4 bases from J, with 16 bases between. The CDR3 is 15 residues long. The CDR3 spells CASSSGTPSGETQYF. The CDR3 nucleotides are TGCGCCAGCAGCTCCGGGACACCCTCGGGAGAGACCCAGTACTTC.

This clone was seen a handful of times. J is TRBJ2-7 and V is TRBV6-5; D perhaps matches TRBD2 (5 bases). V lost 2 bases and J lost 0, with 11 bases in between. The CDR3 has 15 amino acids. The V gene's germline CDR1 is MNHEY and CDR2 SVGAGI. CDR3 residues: CASSYGRPSSYEQYF. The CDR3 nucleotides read TGTGCCAGCAGTTACGGGAGACCAAGCTCCTACGAGCAGTACTTC.